This TCR beta chain stems from a study of cytomegalovirus exposure and HLA in healthy donors. Study-level findings and limits: The authors listed over 150 TCR beta chains as cytomegalovirus-associated. Presence/absence analyses took donor sequencing depth as roughly uniform.

The primer mix had 60 Vbeta and 13 Jbeta primers. The assay was immunoSEQ multiplex PCR, and TCRdb's table has in-frame clones only and misses some. This table holds about 160,000 clones, approximately 72% found once. This clone has only a few counts. What it binds is unknown. The TCR originated in a man younger than 35 in good health and CMV-seronegative. Input material: PBMCs.

Here the CDR3 DNA reads TGTGCCAGCAGTGAATCAGCCTACGAGCAGTACTTC. Translation gives CASSESAYEQYF. The rearrangement uses TRBV2 and TRBJ2-7; D uncertain. V was clipped by 2 bases and J by 2 bases, with 4 bases between them. This CDR3 is 12 amino acids long. CDR1 is SNHLY, CDR2 FYNNEI, per germline.